This T cell receptor beta chain emerged from a study of blood T cell repertoires in COVID-19. Background on the study: Samples came from the United States, Italy and Spain, spanning acute and convalescent COVID-19. Sources were T cells, B-cell-depleted T cells, or PBMCs; the material itself was cDNA or gDNA.

Clones were sequenced by immunoSEQ multiplex PCR, and TCRdb holds only the in-frame ones, with some missing. The sample includes roughly 150,000 clones, roughly 80% of them seen just once. Participants reported their clinical history, and cohort assignment relied on those reports. The trim removed 7 bases at V and 8 bases at J, leaving 13 bases unmatched. This CDR3 contains 15 residues. CDR1 and CDR2 (germline): MDHEN, SYDVKM. The chain combines TRBV28 with TRBJ2-3; the match to TRBD2 covers 9 bases. The receptor was isolated from a woman aged 45-65 years who had recovered from COVID-19. Sample: PBMCs or T cells enriched from blood (not recorded which). The CDR3 is CASILLGAAGGTQYF. As DNA, the CDR3 is TGTGCCAGCATCCTACTGGGGGCAGCGGGGGGTACGCAGTATTTT.